This entry lists 16 T cell receptor beta chains sequenced from one sample in a study of graft-versus-host responses after intestinal transplantation. Antigens for these TCRs are unknown. The protocol was immunoSEQ multiplex PCR, while the TCRdb copy is restricted to in-frame clones and leaves out a portion. The sample includes under 150,000 clones, approximately 90% of them seen just once. The source material was unstimulated CD4+ T cells sorted from spleen or lymph node cells, sampled before intestinal transplant. The receptors shown here come from a human donor who received an intestinal transplant.

This rearrangement joins TRBV4-2 to TRBJ2-4; 8 bases agree with TRBD2. The CDR3 contains 13 residues. The germline V gene has CDR1 LGHNA and CDR2 YNFKEQ. Losses at the gene ends were 6 bases for V and 12 bases for J; bases not matched to a gene: 10. The CDR3 sequence is CASSSPGLDGQYF. In DNA form, the CDR3 reads TGTGCCAGCAGTTCACCGGGACTAGATGGTCAGTACTTC.

V usage is TRBV2 and J usage is TRBJ1-2; 7 bases line up with TRBD1. With 7 bases clipped from V and 4 bases from J, the junction kept 6 bases outside the gene matches. From germline, CDR1 is SNHLY and CDR2 FYNNEI. CDR3 length: 13 amino acids. The CDR3 loop reads CASIAGQAYGYTF. CDR3 bases: TGTGCCAGCATCGCCGGACAGGCCTATGGCTACACCTTC.

Here the CDR3 reads CASSGGGGSRNTIYF. The CDR3 DNA sequence: TGTGCCAGCAGTGGAGGCGGGGGGTCCCGAAACACCATATATTTT. V and J are TRBV6-1 and TRBJ1-3, with D maybe TRBD1 (5 bases). V shed 4 bases and J shed 5 bases, with 15 bases lying between them. The V gene's germline CDR1 is MNHNS and CDR2 SASEGT. This CDR3 has 15 amino acids.

The chain is built from TRBV11-2 and TRBJ2-3; 8 nucleotides agree with TRBD2. The CDR3 loop spans 14 amino acids. The V segment lost 6 bases and the J segment 0 bases; nucleotides outside the gene matches: 2. CDR1 SGHAT and CDR2 FQNNGV come from the germline V gene. The CDR3 DNA is TGTGCCAGCAGTAGCGGGGCGAGCACAGATACGCAGTATTTT. Protein sequence: CASSSGASTDTQYF.

The chain employs TRBV6-5 and TRBJ1-1, with 7 bases identical to TRBD1. Trimming took 6 bases from V and 0 from J; bases not matched to a gene: 7. Germline CDR1 and CDR2: MNHEY and SVGAGI. The CDR3 totals 15 residues. CDR3 residues: CASSSGQTMNTEAFF. The CDR3, as DNA: TGTGCCAGCAGCTCGGGACAGACCATGAACACTGAAGCTTTCTTT.

The chain couples TRBV5-4 to TRBJ2-3; 9 positions agree with TRBD2. CDR1 and CDR2 (germline): SGHNT, YYREEE (reference sequence). J lost 3 bases, V lost 2 bases, and 1 base had no gene match. The CDR3 runs 14 residues. Written as DNA, the CDR3 is TGTGCCAGCAGCTTTGCGGGGGGGACAGATACGCAGTATTTT. Protein sequence: CASSFAGGTDTQYF.

As for this clone: Distinct nucleotide sequences in the sample also encode this CDR3. The chain joins TRBV28 to TRBJ2-7; 10 bases align to TRBD2. V was clipped by 7 bases and J by 1 base; unmatched bases: 7. Germline V gene data show CDR1 as MDHEN and CDR2 as SYDVKM. The CDR3 covers 15 residues. The CDR3 spells CASTTSGISSYEQYF. The CDR3 DNA reads TGTGCCAGCACCACTAGCGGGATAAGTTCCTACGAGCAGTACTTC.

The rearrangement uses TRBV7-3 and TRBJ1-2; D gene ambiguous. This CDR3 comprises 13 residues. Trimming took off 4 bases at V and 5 bases at J, with 11 bases between the two ends. Germline V CDR1 and CDR2: SGHTA, FQGTGA. The CDR3 DNA is TGTGCCAGCAGCTATCCCGAGGGATATGGCTACACCTTC. It specifies CASSYPEGYGYTF.

The chain has TRBV15 and TRBJ2-7; 12 bases fit TRBD1. V shed 4 bases and J 0 bases; nucleotides not matched to a gene: 13. Germline assignment: CDR1 LNHNV and CDR2 YYDKDF (reference sequence). The CDR3 loop spans 19 amino acids. The CDR3 DNA sequence: TGTGCCACCAGCATCAAACTTCCGGGACAGGGGGCTAGCTCCTACGAGCAGTACTTC. This gives the protein CATSIKLPGQGASSYEQYF.

In its sample, this clone was seen once. V usage is TRBV29-1 and J usage is TRBJ2-1, with a tentative D call TRBD2 (5 bases). Germline CDR1 reads SQVTM; CDR2 reads ANQGSEA. The CDR3 has 13 residues. The V end lost 8 bases, the J end lost 0 bases, and 11 bases lay between the germline ends. The chain's CDR3 is CSYSESSYNEQFF. The CDR3 bases are TGCAGCTATAGCGAGAGCTCCTACAATGAGCAGTTCTTC.

The J gene is TRBJ2-1, the V gene TRBV6-5; weak D call: TRBD1 (6 bases). Trimming cost V 5 bases and J 9 bases, with 11 bases left between them. Germline assignment: CDR1 MNHEY and CDR2 SVGAGI. CDR3 size: 12 residues. Here the CDR3 reads CASSKQGCEQFF. In DNA, the CDR3 is TGTGCCAGCAGTAAACAGGGTTGTGAGCAGTTCTTC.

The chain uses TRBV6-1 and TRBJ2-1; the D is unclear. V lost 6 bases to trimming and J lost 2 bases, with 14 bases between them. Germline V gene data show CDR1 as MNHNS and CDR2 as SASEGT. The CDR3 runs 15 residues. The CDR3 nucleotides read TGTGCCAGCAGGGTAGCCGGAGCTACCTACAATGAGCAGTTCTTC. As protein: CASRVAGATYNEQFF.

This sequence joins TRBV28 and TRBJ1-2; D perhaps matches TRBD1 (5 bases). V lost 2 bases and J 12 bases, leaving 16 bases between the germline ends. Germline V gene lookup returns CDR1 MDHEN and CDR2 SYDVKM. This CDR3 is 13 amino acids long. As DNA, the CDR3 is TGTGCCAGCAGTTTACGCAACCGGGGCGGGAACACCTTC. Its protein is CASSLRNRGGNTF.

This sequence joins TRBV19 and TRBJ1-1, with D possibly matching TRBD1 (5 bases). Germline values: CDR1 LNHDA, CDR2 SQIVND (reference sequence). Trimming pared 6 bases from V and 0 bases from J, leaving 11 bases between. The CDR3 is made up of 14 amino acids. The DNA of the CDR3 is TGTGCCAGTAGGAGTAGGGGATTGAACACTGAAGCTTTCTTT. The encoded protein is CASRSRGLNTEAFF.

The chain employs TRBV28 and TRBJ2-4; a weak D match, TRBD2 (5 bases). V was trimmed by 3 bases and J by 1 base, leaving 10 bases between them. The V gene's germline CDR1 is MDHEN and CDR2 SYDVKM. This CDR3 comprises 15 residues. CDR3 DNA: TGTGCCAGCAGTTTTCTCCGAGGGGCCAAAAACATTCAGTACTTC. Protein: CASSFLRGAKNIQYF.

This rearrangement joins TRBV7-9 to TRBJ2-2, with 9 bases matching TRBD1. V lost 3 bases, J lost 0 bases, and 2 bases stayed unmatched. The CDR3 has 16 amino acids. Germline assignment: CDR1 SEHNR and CDR2 FQNEAQ (reference sequence). The chain's CDR3 is CASSLNRGPNTGELFF. In DNA form, the CDR3 reads TGTGCCAGCAGCTTGAACAGGGGGCCGAACACCGGGGAGCTGTTTTTT.